The following is a T cell receptor beta chain sequence with its context. This record comes from a study of blood T cell repertoires in COVID-19. Overall study: The study drew acute and convalescent COVID-19 samples from the United States, Italy and Spain.

Germline V gives CDR1 SGHTA, CDR2 FQGNSA. Trimming left V 7 bases short and J 7 bases short, with 16 bases between. The CDR3 has 14 residues. Individuals drawn from approximately 26 US areas were about 18 to 95 years old. Source study methods: Reference gene primers were amplified, and this amplification served to estimate nucleated cell counts. Sequenced by immunoSEQ multiplex PCR; TCRdb stores in-frame clones only, minus some. V and J calls plus clone size are reproduced from that table; the DNA served to infer D and trimming. The data show fewer than 250,000 clones, approximately 86% seen once. The sequencing input was PBMCs or T cells enriched from blood (not recorded which). J is TRBJ1-4 and V is TRBV7-2; no definite D call. The clonotype comes from a woman in her forties or fifties with acute COVID-19. As DNA, the CDR3 is TGTGCCAGCACCCCTCGACGAGGCGCTGAAAAACTGTTTTTT. Encoded protein: CASTPRRGAEKLFF.